This is a list of T cell receptor beta chains from one sample in a study of identifying expanded T cells in peripheral blood. Repertoires were generated with immunoSEQ multiplex PCR, while TCRdb's copy carries only in-frame clones and drops some. The sample carries about 100,000 clones, 87% recorded once. The sample was blood. The source of these receptors is a person aged 18 to 70 in good health. CDR3s include the opening cysteine and the closing phenylalanine or tryptophan. A D gene is named only where the DNA matches it firmly. Where a row states a size, it is once, few, many or the class of an expanded clone; other rows omit it.

TRBV29-1	TRBD1	TRBJ1-2	-	14	CSVEASGTGKGYTF	TGCAGCGTTGAAGCTTCCGGGACAGGGAAGGGCTACACCTTC
TRBV20-1	-	TRBJ1-1	few	11	CSARGLGEAFF	TGCAGTGCCCGGGGGCTTGGTGAAGCTTTCTTT
TRBV14	-	TRBJ2-3	-	12	CASGGWTDTQYF	TGTGCCAGCGGGGGGTGGACAGATACGCAGTATTTT
TRBV11-2	-	TRBJ1-1	-	13	CASGLDRNTEAFF	TGTGCCAGCGGGTTGGACAGGAACACTGAAGCTTTCTTT
TRBV18	TRBD2	TRBJ2-7	-	13	CASSPRTSYEQYF	TGTGCCAGCTCACCGAGGACTAGTTACGAGCAGTACTTC
TRBV15	-	TRBJ1-3	-	17	CATSSDRLRFSGNTIYF	TGTGCCACCAGCAGTGACCGCCTACGCTTCTCTGGAAACACCATATATTTT
TRBV5-6	TRBD1	TRBJ2-1	-	16	CASSLWGQGAYNEQFF	TGTGCCAGCAGCTTGTGGGGACAGGGGGCCTACAATGAGCAGTTCTTC
TRBV13	-	TRBJ1-1	-	13	CASSGVTNTEAFF	TGTGCCAGCAGCGGCGTGACGAACACTGAAGCTTTCTTT
TRBV11-2	-	TRBJ1-4	-	13	CASSPERSEKLFF	TGTGCCAGCAGCCCGGAAAGGAGTGAAAAACTGTTTTTT
TRBV11-2	TRBD2	TRBJ2-5	-	14	CASSLILAGGLEYF	TGTGCCAGCAGCTTAATACTAGCGGGGGGGCTTGAGTACTTC
TRBV6-5	TRBD2	TRBJ2-7	once	16	CASSYSGSGVPYEQYF	TGTGCCAGCAGTTACTCGGGTAGCGGGGTCCCCTACGAGCAGTACTTC
TRBV19	TRBD2	TRBJ2-7	-	15	CASSIFRGTGGEQYF	TGTGCCAGTAGTATTTTTCGGGGGACGGGAGGTGAGCAGTACTTC
TRBV11-2	-	TRBJ1-2	-	13	CASGWAEGDGYTF	TGTGCCAGCGGATGGGCGGAAGGTGATGGCTACACCTTC
TRBV9	-	TRBJ2-3	-	13	CASSVVSQDTQYF	TGTGCCAGCAGCGTAGTGTCGCAAGATACGCAGTATTTT
TRBV4-3	-	TRBJ2-1	-	16	CASSQDEPGYHNEQFF	TGCGCCAGCAGCCAAGATGAACCAGGTTACCACAATGAGCAGTTCTTC
TRBV14	-	TRBJ2-1	once	17	CASSRFARRTSYNEQFF	TGTGCCAGCAGTAGGTTCGCTCGCCGGACCTCCTACAATGAGCAGTTCTTC
TRBV12-5	-	TRBJ2-1	-	16	CASVPSGAYSYNEQFF	TGTGCTAGTGTTCCAAGTGGGGCCTACTCCTACAATGAGCAGTTCTTC
TRBV15	TRBD2	TRBJ2-1	-	15	CATSRDRGGYNEQFF	TGTGCCACCAGCAGAGATCGGGGGGGCTACAATGAGCAGTTCTTC
TRBV10-3	TRBD1	TRBJ1-1	-	15	CAITTDRGRGTEAFF	TGTGCCATCACCACCGACAGGGGCAGGGGCACTGAAGCTTTCTTT
TRBV4-1	TRBD1	TRBJ1-2	-	13	CASSQGRGHGYTF	TGCGCCAGCAGCCAAGGCAGGGGGCACGGCTACACCTTC
TRBV9	-	TRBJ1-1	-	14	CASSVGGPNTEAFF	TGTGCCAGCAGCGTAGGGGGGCCGAACACTGAAGCTTTCTTT
TRBV20-1	-	TRBJ1-2	-	11	CSAGERSSMPF	TGCAGTGCCGGGGAAAGGAGCTCGATGCCCTTC
TRBV2	TRBD1	TRBJ2-1	-	16	CATTPLGTASYNEQFF	TGTGCCACTACACCTCTCGGGACAGCATCTTACAATGAGCAGTTCTTC
TRBV7-9	-	TRBJ1-1	-	13	CASSSLLNTEAFF	TGTGCCAGCAGCTCCCTTCTGAACACTGAAGCTTTCTTT
TRBV21-1	-	TRBJ1-6	-	16	CASSKDCRISYSPLHF	TGTGCCAGCAGCAAAGACTGCAGAATAAGCTATTCACCCCTCCACTTT
TRBV19	-	TRBJ1-3	-	11	CASSMASAIYF	TGTGCCAGTAGTATGGCAAGCGCCATATATTTT
TRBV7-6	-	TRBJ1-3	-	19	CASSSIPGPPTPSGNTIYF	TGTGCCAGCAGTTCAATCCCGGGCCCCCCAACCCCCTCTGGAAACACCATATATTTT
TRBV6-5	-	TRBJ2-7	-	11	CASSRDYEQYF	TGTGCCAGCAGTCGGGACTACGAGCAGTACTTC
TRBV4-2	-	TRBJ2-7	-	16	CASSQDFGTPAYEQYF	TGTGCCAGCAGCCAAGATTTTGGGACTCCGGCCTACGAGCAGTACTTC
TRBV5-8	-	TRBJ2-5	-	14	CASSHGVARETQYF	TGTGCCAGCAGCCACGGTGTGGCGCGGGAGACCCAGTACTTC
TRBV27	-	TRBJ1-4	-	15	CASSPRGTTNEKLFF	TGTGCCAGCAGCCCGAGGGGTACCACTAATGAAAAACTGTTTTTT
TRBV5-1	TRBD1	TRBJ2-5	-	15	CASSRQGRSQETQYF	TGCGCCAGCAGCCGACAGGGGCGATCCCAAGAGACCCAGTACTTC
TRBV4-1	-	TRBJ2-7	-	14	CASSQSDYNYEQYF	TGCGCCAGCAGCCAGTCCGATTATAACTACGAGCAGTACTTC
TRBV27	TRBD1	TRBJ2-7	-	12	CASSPTGGGQYF	TGTGCCAGCAGCCCGACAGGGGGCGGGCAGTACTTC
TRBV4-1	-	TRBJ2-4	-	16	CASSQGSARGANIQYF	TGCGCCAGCAGCCAAGGTTCGGCCAGGGGCGCAAACATTCAGTACTTC
TRBV28	-	TRBJ2-3	-	13	CASSLGYQGTQYF	TGTGCCAGCAGTCTGGGTTATCAAGGTACGCAGTATTTT
TRBV2	TRBD1	TRBJ1-6	few	12	CASTGGNSPLHF	TGTGCCAGCACAGGGGGTAATTCACCCCTCCACTTT
TRBV19	TRBD2	TRBJ2-3	-	13	CASSGRGGDTQYF	TGTGCCAGCTCCGGGAGGGGGGGAGATACGCAGTATTTT
TRBV2	-	TRBJ1-5	-	14	CASSDVSEDQPQHF	TGTGCCAGCAGTGATGTCAGCGAGGATCAGCCCCAGCATTTT
TRBV2	TRBD1	TRBJ1-6	-	14	CASKQGVRNSPLHF	TGTGCCAGCAAACAGGGGGTCAGAAATTCACCCCTCCACTTT
TRBV5-6	TRBD1	TRBJ2-7	-	15	CASSPGQGLFSEQYF	TGTGCCAGCAGCCCCGGACAGGGGCTCTTCTCCGAGCAGTACTTC
TRBV6-6	-	TRBJ1-4	-	15	CASSYPTGTDEKLFF	TGTGCCAGCAGTTACCCCACAGGGACTGATGAAAAACTGTTTTTT
TRBV18	-	TRBJ2-2	-	12	CASSPSSGELFF	TGTGCCAGCTCACCGTCGAGCGGGGAGCTGTTTTTT